The present T cell receptor beta chain was sequenced within a study of CD8 T cells in Susac syndrome. Germline V CDR1 and CDR2: MNHEY, SVGEGT. The CDR3 totals 17 residues. V lost 2 bases to trimming and J lost 4 bases; unmatched junction nucleotides: 9. RNA amounts of roughly 0.45 to 1 ug underwent reverse transcription with random hexamers. The authors amplified TCR beta CDR3 across 54 Vbeta and 13 Jbeta using immunoSEQ multiplex PCR. TCRdb called the immunoSEQ multiplex PCR reads again in MiXCR, with one record for every CDR3 protein. The sample includes approximately 68,000 distinct CDR3 sequences, about 95% of them seen just once. TCR beta sequences were obtained from blood CD8+ and CD4+ T cells. CD8+ and CD4+ T cells were negatively isolated; TEMRA cells were FACS-enriched.

Sequenced sample: CD8+ T cells from PBMCs. The rearrangement joins TRBV6-2 or TRBV6-3 to TRBJ1-5; 9 bases fit TRBD1. The source is a human donor with multiple sclerosis. The CDR3 protein is CASSYVSTTGGNQPQHF. In DNA form, the CDR3 reads TGTGCCAGCAGTTACGTTTCAACGACAGGGGGGAATCAGCCCCAGCATTTT.